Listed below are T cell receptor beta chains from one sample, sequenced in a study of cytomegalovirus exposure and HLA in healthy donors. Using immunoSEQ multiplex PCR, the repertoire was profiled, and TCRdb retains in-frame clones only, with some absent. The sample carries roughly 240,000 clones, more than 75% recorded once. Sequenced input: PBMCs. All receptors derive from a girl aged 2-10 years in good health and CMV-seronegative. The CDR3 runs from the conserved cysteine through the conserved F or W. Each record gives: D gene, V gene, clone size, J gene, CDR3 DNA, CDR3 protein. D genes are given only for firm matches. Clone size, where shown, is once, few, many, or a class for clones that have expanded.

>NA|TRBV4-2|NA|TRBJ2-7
TGTGCCAGCAGCCAAGCTCTGGGGCCTGTCTACGAGCAGTACTTC
CASSQALGPVYEQYF
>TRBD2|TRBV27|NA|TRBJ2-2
TGTGCCTCAGCCGCGAGGGCGGGGGGCGAGAACACCGGGGAGCTGTTTTTT
CASAARAGGENTGELFF
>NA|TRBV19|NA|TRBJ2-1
TGTGCCAGTAGTTGGGGAGATGAGCAGTTCTTC
CASSWGDEQFF
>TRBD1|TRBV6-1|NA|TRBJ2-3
TGTGCCAGCAGCTGGGACAGGGGAACAGATACGCAGTATTTT
CASSWDRGTDTQYF
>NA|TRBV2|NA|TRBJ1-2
TGTGCCAGCAGTGAATTTCTGGGCCTCTATGGCTACACCTTC
CASSEFLGLYGYTF
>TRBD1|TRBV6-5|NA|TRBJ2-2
TGTGCCAGCAGTTATGAGGGGGCGGGCACCGGGGAGCTGTTTTTT
CASSYEGAGTGELFF
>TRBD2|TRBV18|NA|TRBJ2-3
TGTGCCAGCTCCTTGACTAGCGGGGATACAGATACGCAGTATTTT
CASSLTSGDTDTQYF
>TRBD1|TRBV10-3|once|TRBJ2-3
TGTGCCATCAGTGCTGGGACAGCCCCCACAGATACGCAGTATTTT
CAISAGTAPTDTQYF
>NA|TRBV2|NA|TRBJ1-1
TGTGCCAGCAACGGGGGGACTGAAGCTTTCTTT
CASNGGTEAFF
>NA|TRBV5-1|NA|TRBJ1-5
TGCGCCAGCAGCTTGGGGCAGGGTGGGCCCCAGCATTTT
CASSLGQGGPQHF
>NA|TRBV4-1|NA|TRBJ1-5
TGCGCCAGCAGCCAAGGGCCTCTCTCCAATCAGCCCCAGCATTTT
CASSQGPLSNQPQHF
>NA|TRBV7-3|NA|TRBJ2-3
TGTGCCAGCAGTCTAGACGTTAGCACAGATACGCAGTATTTT
CASSLDVSTDTQYF
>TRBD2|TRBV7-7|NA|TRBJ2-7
TGTGCCAGCAGCTTAGAAGCGGGGGACACCTACGAGCAGTACTTC
CASSLEAGDTYEQYF
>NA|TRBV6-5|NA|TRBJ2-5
TGTGCCAGCAGACAGGGAGGGAGTGAGACCCAGTACTTC
CASRQGGSETQYF
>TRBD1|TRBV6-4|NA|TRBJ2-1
TGTGCCAGCAGTGAACGTAGACAGGGCGATGAGCAGTTCTTC
CASSERRQGDEQFF
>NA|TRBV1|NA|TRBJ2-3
TGCACCAGCAGCCGAGCGACAGCGGGGGGTAAGAGGGATACGCAGTATTTT
CTSSRATAGGKRDTQYF
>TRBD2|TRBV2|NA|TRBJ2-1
TGTGCCAGCAGGCGGGAGGAACGCAATGAGCAGTTCTTC
CASRREERNEQFF
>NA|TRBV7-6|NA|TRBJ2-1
TGTGCCAGCAGCCTAATGACTCCGACCCTTGGGCAGGGTGAGCAGTTCTTC
CASSLMTPTLGQGEQFF
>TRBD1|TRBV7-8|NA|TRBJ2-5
TGTGCCAGCAGCTCTAACAGGGGCCCTCAAGAGACCCAGTACTTC
CASSSNRGPQETQYF
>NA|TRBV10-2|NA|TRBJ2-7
TGCGCCACTCGACTGAGCTCCTACGAGCAGTACTTC
CATRLSSYEQYF
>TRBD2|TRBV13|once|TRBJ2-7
TGTGCCAGCAGCTTAGGATTCCGGGGGGGCTACGAGCAGTACTTC
CASSLGFRGGYEQYF
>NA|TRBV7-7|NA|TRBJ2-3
TGTGCCAGCAGCTTAGAGGGGGTCACAGATACGCAGTATTTT
CASSLEGVTDTQYF
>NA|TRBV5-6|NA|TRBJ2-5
TGTGCCAGCAGCTTGGTCAGGGAGACCCAGTACTTC
CASSLVRETQYF